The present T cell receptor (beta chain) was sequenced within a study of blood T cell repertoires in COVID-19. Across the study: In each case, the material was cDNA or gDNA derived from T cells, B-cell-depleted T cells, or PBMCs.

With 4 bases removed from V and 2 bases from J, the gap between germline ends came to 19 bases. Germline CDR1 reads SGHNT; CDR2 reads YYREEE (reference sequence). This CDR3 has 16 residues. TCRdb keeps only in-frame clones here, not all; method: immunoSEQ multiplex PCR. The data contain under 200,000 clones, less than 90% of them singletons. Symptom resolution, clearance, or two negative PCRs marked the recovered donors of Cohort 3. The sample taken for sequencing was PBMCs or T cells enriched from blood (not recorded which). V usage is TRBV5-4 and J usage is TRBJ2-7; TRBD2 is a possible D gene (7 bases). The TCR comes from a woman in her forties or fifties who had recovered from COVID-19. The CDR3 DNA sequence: TGTGCCAGCAGCGCCAAGGGGGGGATATGGACCTACGAGCAGTACTTC. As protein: CASSAKGGIWTYEQYF.